Listed here are 23 T cell receptor beta chains from one sample, sequenced in a study of T cell clonotyping in hematopoietic cell transplantation. This table comes from immunoSEQ multiplex PCR, and its TCRdb copy is limited to in-frame clones, with some not included. Of 8,400 or so clones in the sample, about 60% were seen once. This material consisted of peripheral blood mononuclear cells, taken 100 days after allogeneic stem cell transplant. These receptors all stem from a male patient aged 60-70 years who had an allogeneic stem cell transplant from an unrelated donor, so the T cells may come from the graft donor. Some clones in this sample may be carry-over from other donors' samples.

This chain links TRBV5-1 with TRBJ2-7, with D possibly matching TRBD2 (5 bases). Germline V gives CDR1 SGHRS, CDR2 YFSETQ. The CDR3 runs 16 residues. Trimming shortened V by 0 bases and J by 7 bases, and 20 bases separated the two germline ends. The CDR3 loop is CASSLVGGGRTGEQYF. The CDR3 DNA reads TGCGCCAGCAGCTTGGTCGGCGGTGGCAGGACGGGAGAGCAGTACTTC.

The V gene is TRBV7-2, the J gene TRBJ1-2; D is unresolved. The germline gives CDR1 SGHTA, CDR2 FQGNSA. V lost 0 bases and J lost 0, with 14 bases in between. The CDR3 runs 17 residues. CDR3 DNA sequence: TGTGCCAGCAGCTTAGCGCGGGGAGAGGGATCTAACTATGGCTACACCTTC. Translating it yields CASSLARGEGSNYGYTF. The whole variable domain, filled in from reference TRBV7-2 and TRBJ1-2, reads GAGVSQSPSNKVTEKGKDVELRCDPISGHTALYWYRQSLGQGLEFLIYFQGNSAPDKSGLPSDRFSAERTGGSVSTLTIQRTQQEDSAVYLCASSLARGEGSNYGYTFGSGTRLTVV.

This clone was picked up a small number of times. The chain links TRBV7-2 to TRBJ2-5; D unresolved. CDR3 size: 11 residues. Trimming left V 5 bases short and J 5 bases short, with 6 bases between. Germline-derived CDR1 and CDR2 are SGHTA and FQGNSA. CDR3 protein: CASSIGETQYF. For the CDR3, the DNA is TGTGCCAGCAGCATAGGTGAGACCCAGTACTTC. Supplemented by reference TRBV7-2 and TRBJ2-5, the full variable domain reads GAGVSQSPSNKVTEKGKDVELRCDPISGHTALYWYRQSLGQGLEFLIYFQGNSAPDKSGLPSDRFSAERTGGSVSTLTIQRTQQEDSAVYLCASSIGETQYFGPGTRLLVL.

This clone was seen only once. The rearrangement joins TRBV10-1 to TRBJ2-1; 7 nucleotides match TRBD2. CDR3 size: 14 residues. Germline V gene sequence: CDR1 WNHNN, CDR2 SYGVQD (reference sequence). Trimming cost V 3 bases and J 6 bases; bases outside gene matches: 5. This chain's CDR3 is CASSEDGRFNEQFF. CDR3 DNA sequence: TGCGCCAGCAGTGAAGACGGGAGGTTCAATGAGCAGTTCTTC.

This chain uses TRBV11-2 with TRBJ1-5, with D unresolved. CDR1 and CDR2 from the germline V gene are SGHAT and FQNNGV. The V end was cut by 4 bases, the J end by 4 bases, with 8 bases between. This CDR3 has 13 amino acids. The CDR3 nucleotides read TGTGCCAGCAGCTCTGGCAGAAATCAGCCCCAGCATTTT. Translation gives CASSSGRNQPQHF.

The V call is TRBV27, the J call TRBJ2-7; possibly TRBD2 for D (6 bases). The V end was cut by 8 bases, the J end by 7 bases, with 15 bases between. The CDR3 spans 12 residues. Germline V gene data show CDR1 as MNHEY and CDR2 as SMNVEV (reference sequence). CDR3 DNA sequence: TGTGCCAGCGGCCTGGGACTTGGAGAGCAGTACTTC. This sequence encodes CASGLGLGEQYF.

The chain links TRBV7-8 to TRBJ1-1; D may be TRBD1 (5 bases). Germline V CDR1 and CDR2: SGHVS, FQNEAQ. The CDR3 sequence is 14 residues long. V lost 5 bases to trimming and J lost 8 bases, with 18 bases between them. The CDR3 loop is CASSLERGVPEAFF. CDR3 DNA sequence: TGTGCCAGCAGCCTAGAGCGAGGGGTCCCGGAAGCTTTCTTT.

This chain joins TRBV5-6 and TRBJ2-3; 13 bases fit TRBD2. With 1 base clipped from V and 5 bases from J, the junction kept 7 bases outside the gene matches. The germline V gene encodes CDR1 SGHDT and CDR2 YYEEEE. The CDR3 consists of 17 residues. The CDR3 coding sequence is TGTGCCAGCAGCTTGCGGGGACTAGCGGGGTGGCAAGATACGCAGTATTTT. Its protein product is CASSLRGLAGWQDTQYF.

The chain has TRBV29-1 and TRBJ2-2, with D possibly called TRBD1 or TRBD2 (5 bases each). This CDR3 is 13 amino acids long. The germline V gene has CDR1 SQVTM and CDR2 ANQGSEA. The CDR3 DNA reads TGCAGTGGGGGACCCGCGAACACCGGGGAGCTGTTTTTT. Its translation: CSGGPANTGELFF.

The rearrangement links TRBV29-1 to TRBJ2-3; the D is unclear. From germline, CDR1 is SQVTM and CDR2 ANQGSEA. This CDR3 has 13 amino acids. The ends were cut back, 3 bases at V and 0 bases at J, with 7 bases in the middle. CDR3 in DNA: TGCAGCGTTGATTCGCAGAGCACAGATACGCAGTATTTT. Protein: CSVDSQSTDTQYF.

This clone ranks as medium-sized (0.01 to 0.1%). Other nucleotide sequences in the sample specify the same CDR3. The DNA for the CDR3 is TGTGCCTGGAGTCAAGGGTGGACTGAAGCTTTCTTT. Its translation: CAWSQGWTEAFF. This chain joins TRBV30 and TRBJ1-1; no clear D. CDR3 length: 12 amino acids. The V gene lost 2 bases and the J gene lost 5 bases, with 9 bases spanning the gap. Germline-derived CDR1 and CDR2 are GTSNPN and SVGIG (reference sequence).

The chain has TRBV19 and TRBJ1-2; D is uncertain. V dropped 3 bases and J dropped 8 bases, with 7 bases sitting between them. This CDR3 comprises 11 residues. Germline V CDR1 and CDR2: LNHDA, SQIVND (reference sequence). The CDR3 bases are TGTGCCAGTAGTATTGGAGGGGGCTACACCTTC. Translation gives CASSIGGGYTF.

The J gene is TRBJ2-1, the V gene TRBV29-1, with 9 bases identical to TRBD2. With V trimmed by 3 bases and J by 1 base, 4 bases remained unmatched. This CDR3 has 15 residues. Germline loops: CDR1 SQVTM, CDR2 ANQGSEA. The CDR3 region is CSVDPSGMSYNEQFF. DNA of the CDR3: TGCAGCGTTGACCCTAGCGGGATGTCCTACAATGAGCAGTTCTTC.

The CDR3 spells CASSPLLGWTGELFF. DNA of the CDR3: TGTGCCAGCAGTCCATTACTAGGGTGGACCGGGGAGCTGTTTTTT. The genes are TRBV27 and TRBJ2-2; weak D call: TRBD2 (5 bases). From germline, CDR1 is MNHEY and CDR2 SMNVEV (reference sequence). The V and J ends lost 5 bases and 5 bases respectively, with 15 bases between them. The CDR3 loop spans 15 amino acids.

The J gene is TRBJ2-2, the V gene TRBV7-2, with D perhaps TRBD2 (6 bases). V was pared by 2 bases and J by 4 bases, with 11 bases between. The CDR3 is made up of 15 amino acids. Germline V CDR1 and CDR2: SGHTA, FQGNSA. The CDR3 region is CASSLSSAGTGELFF. DNA of the CDR3: TGTGCCAGCAGCTTATCTAGCGCCGGCACCGGGGAGCTGTTTTTT.

Here the CDR3 DNA reads TGTGCCAGCAGCTTACAGGGTGGCACCGGGGAGCTGTTTTTT. This translates into CASSLQGGTGELFF. V gene TRBV11-3 combines with J gene TRBJ2-2, with D tentatively TRBD1 (5 bases). The V gene lost 2 bases and the J gene lost 4 bases, with 8 bases spanning the gap. CDR3 size: 14 residues. Germline V gene sequence: CDR1 SGHNT, CDR2 YENEEA. The whole variable domain, filled in from reference TRBV11-3 and TRBJ2-2, reads EAGVVQSPRYKIIEKKQPVAFWCNPISGHNTLYWYLQNLGQGPELLIRYENEEAVDDSQLPKDRFSAERLKGVDSTLKIQPAELGDSAVYLCASSLQGGTGELFFGEGSRLTVL.

The gene calls are TRBV6-1 and TRBJ1-3, with a weak D call TRBD1 (5 bases). Germline CDR1 and CDR2: MNHNS and SASEGT. This CDR3 is built from 14 residues. V was shortened by 2 bases and J by 5 bases, with 10 bases between the two germline ends. CDR3 region: CASSELPGRNTIYF. In DNA form, the CDR3 reads TGTGCCAGCAGTGAACTCCCAGGGAGAAACACCATATATTTT.

The gene calls are TRBV6-5 and TRBJ1-2; D possibly corresponds to TRBD1 (5 bases). This CDR3 contains 14 residues. V lost 2 bases and J lost 7, with 14 bases in between. CDR1 is MNHEY and CDR2 is SVGAGI in the germline V gene. The CDR3 is CASSYRGGVIGYTF. CDR3 nucleotides: TGTGCCAGCAGTTACAGGGGAGGGGTTATTGGCTACACCTTC.

The genes are TRBV14 and TRBJ1-6, with D unclear. V was clipped by 0 bases and J by 3 bases, with 9 bases between them. Germline V gives CDR1 SGHDN, CDR2 FVKESK. CDR3 length: 16 amino acids. CDR3 sequence: CASSQEGRYYNSPLHF. The CDR3 region has the DNA TGTGCCAGCAGCCAAGAGGGTCGGTACTATAATTCACCCCTCCACTTT. The variable domain in full, with the rest retrieved from reference TRBV14 and TRBJ1-6, is EAGVTQFPSHSVIEKGQTVTLRCDPISGHDNLYWYRRVMGKEIKFLLHFVKESKQDESGMPNNRFLAERTGGTYSTLKVQPAELEDSGVYFCASSQEGRYYNSPLHFGNGTRLTVT.

The rearrangement uses TRBV5-1 and TRBJ2-3; D uncertain. Germline CDR1 reads SGHRS; CDR2 reads YFSETQ. V lost 2 bases, J lost 2 bases, and 6 bases lay in between. This CDR3 contains 13 residues. CDR3 sequence: CASSLDSTDTQYF. DNA for the CDR3: TGCGCCAGCAGCTTAGACTCCACAGATACGCAGTATTTT.

V and J are TRBV29-1 and TRBJ2-4; perhaps TRBD1 as D (6 bases). CDR3 length equals 13 residues. V lost 7 bases and J lost 15, with 25 bases in between. CDR1 is SQVTM, CDR2 ANQGSEA, per germline. The CDR3 region has the DNA TGCAGCGCCGTCTTCTCTGACAGGAAAGAAGCGTACTTC. Protein sequence: CSAVFSDRKEAYF. The full variable domain, with the rest looked up from reference TRBV29-1 and TRBJ2-4, is SAVISQKPSRDICQRGTSLTIQCQVDSQVTMMFWYRQQPGQSLTLIATANQGSEATYESGFVIDKFPISRPNLTFSTLTVSNMSPEDSSIYLCSAVFSDRKEAYFGAGTRLSVL.

The V and J genes are TRBV28 and TRBJ1-4, with D perhaps TRBD1 (6 bases). V lost 6 bases and J 8 bases, leaving 16 bases between the germline ends. This CDR3 has 14 residues. The germline CDR1 and CDR2 sequences are MDHEN and SYDVKM. The CDR3 loop is CASSGGGAGEKLFF. The CDR3 coding sequence is TGTGCCAGCAGCGGTGGGGGGGCGGGAGAAAAACTGTTTTTT.

The rearrangement uses TRBV11-2 and TRBJ2-3; TRBD2 agrees at 7 bases. The CDR3 loop spans 19 amino acids. Germline values: CDR1 SGHAT, CDR2 FQNNGV. Losses at the gene ends were 4 bases for V and 0 bases for J; bases not matched to a gene: 16. For the CDR3, the DNA is TGTGCCAGCAGCTCTAGTGACCCCTCTAGCGGAACCAGCACAGATACGCAGTATTTT. The encoded protein is CASSSSDPSSGTSTDTQYF.